The T cell receptor (beta chain) under discussion was sequenced for a study of post-analysis software for immune sequencing data. Study-level points and caveats: There was significantly lower normalized Chao1 diversity in multiple sclerosis patients than in controls. Comparison of patients with controls showed a handful of TRBV segments more frequent in patients, TRBV5-6, TRBV5-1 and TRBV20-1 among them. Samples made in the same batch grouped tightly together by F measure.

The authors incorporated unique molecular identifiers into the TCR beta cDNA libraries. Once roughly 1 to 10 million T cells were used, roughly 500,000 cDNA molecules resulted. TCRdb re-called the PCR reads with MiXCR, one entry per CDR3 protein. The repertoire has 800,000 to 950,000 distinct CDR3 sequences, approximately 57% of them found once; the top ten carry around 4.5%. About this clonotype itself: Its antigen remains unknown.

Per germline, CDR1 SGHVS and CDR2 FNYEAQ. The CDR3 has 15 residues. Trimming stripped 4 bases from V and 0 bases from J, with 13 bases between. This receptor was taken from a girl under 18 with multiple sclerosis. The sequenced material came from blood. The rearrangement links TRBV7-6 to TRBJ2-7; unclear D gene. The CDR3 loop is CASSSLSTFSYEQYF. In DNA form, the CDR3 reads TGTGCCAGCAGCTCCTTATCGACGTTCTCCTACGAGCAGTACTTC. The entire variable domain, with the rest obtained from reference TRBV7-6 and TRBJ2-7, is as follows: GAGVSQSPRYKVTKRGQDVALRCDPISGHVSLYWYRQALGQGPEFLTYFNYEAQQDKSGLPNDRFSAERPEGSISTLTIQRTEQRDSAMYRCASSSLSTFSYEQYFGPGTRLTVT.